This entry concerns a single T cell receptor beta chain. Its antigen remains unidentified. Base-call qualities are not available, and no considerably larger clone is one nucleotide away. The sample belongs to a study of breast tumors, draining lymph nodes, adjacent tissues (dated by TCRdb to 2016 to 2017). Broadly, across the study: In breast cancer patients, the study compared the TCR beta repertoires of tumor, adjacent nontumor tissue and axillary lymph nodes. In human breast cancer, the study set out to assess how tumor, surrounding tissue and draining lymph node repertoires relate to one another and whether T cells might be exchanged between them. What the research found in general, with its limitations: Rather than being directly demonstrated, the conclusion that tumor T cells originate in lymph nodes was presented as consistent with a hypothesis. Tumor and nontumor tissue repertoires were found to be significantly more similar in luminal-like than in basal-like breast cancer. Tumor T-cell repertoires showed less diversity than lymph node repertoires and more diversity than nontumor tissue repertoires, and tumor T-cell repertoires showed preferential V and J gene usage. The data were judged consistent with most tumor T cells deriving from the lymph node and then expanding within tumor tissue.

At the junction V is shortened by 5 bases and J by 5 bases; bases outside the gene matches: 13. According to the germline V gene, CDR1 reads SGHTA and CDR2 reads FQGNSA. The CDR3 numbers 16 residues from cysteine through phenylalanine. Only the CDR3 portion is preserved as DNA: 48 bases, with reading frame beginning at the first base. Sequencing instrument: Illumina HiSeq 2000. TCR beta chain libraries were generated by multiplex PCR amplification. High-throughput sequencing was used to analyze the amplified TCR beta chain products. TCRdb applied fastp at Q25 and MiXCR to the public reads, then kept only in-frame beta chains. Under each unique CDR3 protein, matching rows form one entry showing the most common genes and DNA. The sample records 66,000 or so distinct CDR3 sequences, approximately 45% of which are singletons. The top ten clonotypes cover 8.4% of the sample.

The V gene is TRBV7-2 and the J gene is TRBJ2-5, with 8 middle bases fitting TRBD1. This TCR derives from a female donor with breast cancer. Some clones in this sample may be carry-over from other donors' samples. Sequenced material: breast tumor tissue. The bases read TGTGCCAGCAGCATGGGGCAGGGGGCCGACGGGGAGACCCAGTACTTC. Translation gives CASSMGQGADGETQYF.